The clone carrying this T cell receptor beta chain appeared a few times. The antigen is undetermined. TCRdb reprocessed the reads with MiXCR, giving one entry per CDR3 protein. Of roughly 990,000 distinct CDR3 sequences in the sample, around 30% were seen once. This sample is part of a study of T cell repertoires in cytomegalovirus infection. Study-wide background: The authors relied on CMV epitopes, both recently identified HLA-C-restricted and well-studied HLA-B-restricted. Study results and limitations: What dominated the ex vivo response were HLA-C-restricted CMV-specific TCR beta clonotypes.

This CDR3 region has 14 residues. The germline V gene encodes CDR1 MNHEY and CDR2 SVGAGI. V was shortened by 2 bases and J by 5 bases, with 12 bases between the two germline ends. The material sequenced was cultured CD8+ T cells from PBMCs, taken from culture after CMV antigen stimulation. This chain joins TRBV6-5 and TRBJ1-1; D call uncertain. The sequence came from a human donor in good health (CMV status not recorded). Some clones in this sample may be carry-over from other donors' samples. The CDR3 loop reads CASSYPGSETEAFF. CDR3 coding DNA: TGTGCCAGCAGTTACCCCGGTTCGGAGACTGAAGCTTTCTTT.